The source of this TCR beta chain is a study of T cells in Graves' hyperthyroidism and ophthalmopathy. Findings and caveats of the study: Most thyroid clonotypes that were expanded above 0.001 also turned up in blood.

This clonotype was seen repeatedly, ten times or more. Its cognate antigen is unknown. For ophthalmopathy patients, the Clinical Activity Score was at least 3 and the NOSPECS grade at least 4; duration was under 3 months. Uncontrolled infection, other autoimmune disease, pregnancy or lactation disqualified patients from enrolment. Losses at the gene ends were 1 base for V and 4 bases for J; bases not matched to a gene: 4. Germline V CDR1 and CDR2: SGHRS, YFSETQ. This CDR3 spans 16 amino acids. TCR beta CDR3 sequences were amplified from RNA transcripts. RT-PCR in the first round (using the HTBI primer set) targeted the TCR CDR3. Each CDR3 protein gets one entry after TCRdb re-called the multiplex PCR reads with MiXCR. The sample lists 400,000 or so distinct CDR3 sequences; approximately 16% were seen once.

The sample comprised blood. The receptor was isolated from a woman aged 60-75 years with Graves' ophthalmopathy. The V gene is TRBV5-1, the J gene TRBJ2-3; 12 positions agree with TRBD2. This chain's CDR3 is CASSLSLAGGADTQYF. CDR3 in DNA: TGCGCCAGCAGCTTGTCCCTAGCGGGAGGGGCAGATACGCAGTATTTT.